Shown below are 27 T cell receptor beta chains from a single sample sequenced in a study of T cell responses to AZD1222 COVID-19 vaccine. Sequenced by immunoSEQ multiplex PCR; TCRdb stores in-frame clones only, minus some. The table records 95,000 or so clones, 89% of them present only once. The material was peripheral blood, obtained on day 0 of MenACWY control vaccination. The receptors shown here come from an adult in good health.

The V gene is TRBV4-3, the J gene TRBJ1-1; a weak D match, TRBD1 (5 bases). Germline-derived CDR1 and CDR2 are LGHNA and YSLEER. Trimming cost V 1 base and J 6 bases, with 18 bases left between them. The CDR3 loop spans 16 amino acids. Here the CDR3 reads CASSQVYQGGLSEAFF. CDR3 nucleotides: TGCGCCAGCAGCCAAGTTTATCAGGGCGGATTATCTGAAGCTTTCTTT.

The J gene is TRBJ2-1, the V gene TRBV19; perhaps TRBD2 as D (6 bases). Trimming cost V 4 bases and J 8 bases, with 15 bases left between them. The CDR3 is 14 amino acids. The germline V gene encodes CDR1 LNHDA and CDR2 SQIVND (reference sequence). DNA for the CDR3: TGTGCCAGTAGTACCCGATGGGGAGGCGATGAGCAGTTCTTC. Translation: CASSTRWGGDEQFF.

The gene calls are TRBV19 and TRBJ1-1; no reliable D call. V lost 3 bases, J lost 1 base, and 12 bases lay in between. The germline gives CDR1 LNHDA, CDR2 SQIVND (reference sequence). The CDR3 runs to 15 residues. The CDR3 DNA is TGTGCCAGTAGTATCTACGGGTTGGGGAACACTGAAGCTTTCTTT. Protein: CASSIYGLGNTEAFF.

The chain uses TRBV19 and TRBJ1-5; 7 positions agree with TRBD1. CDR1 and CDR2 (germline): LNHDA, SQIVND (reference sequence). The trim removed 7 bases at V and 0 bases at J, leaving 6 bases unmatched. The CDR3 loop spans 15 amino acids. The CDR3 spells CASTPTGASNQPQHF. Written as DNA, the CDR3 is TGTGCCAGTACCCCAACAGGGGCTAGCAATCAGCCCCAGCATTTT.

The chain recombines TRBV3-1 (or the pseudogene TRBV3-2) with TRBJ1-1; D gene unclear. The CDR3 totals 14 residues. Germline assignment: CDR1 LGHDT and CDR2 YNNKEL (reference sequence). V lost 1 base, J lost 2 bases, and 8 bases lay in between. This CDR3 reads CASSQVISNTEAFF. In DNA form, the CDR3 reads TGTGCCAGCAGCCAAGTAATTTCAAACACTGAAGCTTTCTTT.

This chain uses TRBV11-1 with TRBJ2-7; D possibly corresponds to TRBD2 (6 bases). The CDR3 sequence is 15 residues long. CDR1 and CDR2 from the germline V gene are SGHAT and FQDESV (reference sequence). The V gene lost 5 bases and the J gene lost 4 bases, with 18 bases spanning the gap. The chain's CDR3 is CASSLLEGPDYEQYF. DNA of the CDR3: TGTGCCAGCAGCCTATTGGAGGGGCCTGATTACGAGCAGTACTTC.

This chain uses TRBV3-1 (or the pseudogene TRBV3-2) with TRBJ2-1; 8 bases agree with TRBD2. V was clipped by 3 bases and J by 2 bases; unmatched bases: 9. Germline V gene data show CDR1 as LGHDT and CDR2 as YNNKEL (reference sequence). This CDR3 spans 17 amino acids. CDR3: CASSQSIAGPAYNEQFF. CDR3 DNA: TGTGCCAGCAGCCAGTCTATAGCGGGGCCGGCCTACAATGAGCAGTTCTTC.

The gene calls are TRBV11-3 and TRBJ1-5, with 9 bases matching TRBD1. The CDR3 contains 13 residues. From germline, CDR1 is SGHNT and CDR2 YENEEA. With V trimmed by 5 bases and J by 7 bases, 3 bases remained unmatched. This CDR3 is CASSTTGGQPQHF. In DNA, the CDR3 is TGTGCCAGCAGCACTACAGGGGGCCAGCCCCAGCATTTT.

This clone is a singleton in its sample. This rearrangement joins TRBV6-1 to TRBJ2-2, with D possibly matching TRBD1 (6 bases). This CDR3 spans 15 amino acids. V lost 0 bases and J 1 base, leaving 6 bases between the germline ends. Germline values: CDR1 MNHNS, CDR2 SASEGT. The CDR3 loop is CASSEATGNTGELFF. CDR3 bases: TGTGCCAGCAGTGAAGCGACAGGGAACACCGGGGAGCTGTTTTTT.

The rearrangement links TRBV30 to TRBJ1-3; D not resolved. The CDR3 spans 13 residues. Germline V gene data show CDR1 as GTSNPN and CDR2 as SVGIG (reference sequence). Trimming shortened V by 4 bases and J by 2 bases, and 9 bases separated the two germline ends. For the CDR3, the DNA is TGTGCCTGGAATCGAGGGACTGGAAACACCATATATTTT. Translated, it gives CAWNRGTGNTIYF. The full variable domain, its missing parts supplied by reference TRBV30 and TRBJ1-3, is SQTIHQWPATLVQPVGSPLSLECTVEGTSNPNLYWYRQAAGRGLQLLFYSVGIGQISSEVPQNLSASRPQDRQFILSSKKLLLSDSGFYLCAWNRGTGNTIYFGEGSWLTVV.

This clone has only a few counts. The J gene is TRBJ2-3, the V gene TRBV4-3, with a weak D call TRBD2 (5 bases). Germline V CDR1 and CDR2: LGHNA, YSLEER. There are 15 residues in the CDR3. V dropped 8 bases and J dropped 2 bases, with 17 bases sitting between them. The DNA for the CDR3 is TGCGCCAGCCGACCCGGGGAGTCCGACACAGATACGCAGTATTTT. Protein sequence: CASRPGESDTDTQYF.

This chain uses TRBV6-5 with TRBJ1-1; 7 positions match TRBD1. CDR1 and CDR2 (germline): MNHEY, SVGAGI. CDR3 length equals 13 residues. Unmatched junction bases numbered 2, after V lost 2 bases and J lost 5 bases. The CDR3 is CASSYRGQTEAFF. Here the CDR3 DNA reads TGTGCCAGCAGTTACCGGGGACAGACTGAAGCTTTCTTT.

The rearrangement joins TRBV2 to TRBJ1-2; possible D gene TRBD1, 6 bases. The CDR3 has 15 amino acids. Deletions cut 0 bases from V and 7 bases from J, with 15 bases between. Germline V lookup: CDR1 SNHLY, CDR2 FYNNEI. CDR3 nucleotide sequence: TGTGCCAGCAGTGAAGCTCCGCTGGGGGCAAGTGGCTACACCTTC. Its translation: CASSEAPLGASGYTF.

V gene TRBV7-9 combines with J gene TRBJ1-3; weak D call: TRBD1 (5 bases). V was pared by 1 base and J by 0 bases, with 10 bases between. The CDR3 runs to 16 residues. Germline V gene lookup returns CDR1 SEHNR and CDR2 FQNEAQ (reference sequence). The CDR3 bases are TGTGCCAGCAGCTTAGACGGGGGTTACTCTGGAAACACCATATATTTT. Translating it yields CASSLDGGYSGNTIYF.

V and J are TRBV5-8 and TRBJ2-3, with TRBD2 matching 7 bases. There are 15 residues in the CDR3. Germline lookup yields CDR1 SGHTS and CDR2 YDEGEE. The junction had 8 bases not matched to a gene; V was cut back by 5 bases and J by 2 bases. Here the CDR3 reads CASSQRGSPTDTQYF. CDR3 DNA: TGTGCCAGCAGTCAGCGGGGATCACCCACAGATACGCAGTATTTT.

The CDR3, as DNA: TGTGCCAGCAGCTTGGGGGCGGGGGGCAGTGATACGCAGTATTTT. Residues: CASSLGAGGSDTQYF. J is TRBJ2-3 and V is TRBV5-4, with 8 nucleotides matching TRBD2. The CDR3 is 15 residues long. Germline V gene sequence: CDR1 SGHNT, CDR2 YYREEE (reference sequence). After removal of 0 bases from V and 6 bases from J, the junction contained 6 bases not matched to a gene.

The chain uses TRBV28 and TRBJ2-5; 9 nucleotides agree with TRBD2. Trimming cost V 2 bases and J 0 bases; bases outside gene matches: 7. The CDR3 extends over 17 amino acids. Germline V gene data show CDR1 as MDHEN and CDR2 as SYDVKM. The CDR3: CASSLGLAGSYQETQYF. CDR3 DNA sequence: TGTGCCAGCAGTTTAGGGCTAGCGGGGTCGTACCAAGAGACCCAGTACTTC.

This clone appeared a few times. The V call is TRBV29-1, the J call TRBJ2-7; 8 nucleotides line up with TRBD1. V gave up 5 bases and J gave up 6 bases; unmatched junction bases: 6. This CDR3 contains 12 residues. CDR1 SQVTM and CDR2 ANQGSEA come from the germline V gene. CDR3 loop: CSVRTGRLEQYF. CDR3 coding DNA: TGCAGCGTTCGGACAGGGCGGCTCGAGCAGTACTTC.

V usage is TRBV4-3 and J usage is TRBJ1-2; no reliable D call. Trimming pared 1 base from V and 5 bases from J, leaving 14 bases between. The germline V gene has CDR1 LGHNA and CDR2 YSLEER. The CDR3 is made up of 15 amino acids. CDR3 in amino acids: CASSQGFGDRYGYTF. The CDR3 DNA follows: TGCGCCAGCAGCCAAGGGTTCGGGGATCGGTATGGCTACACCTTC.

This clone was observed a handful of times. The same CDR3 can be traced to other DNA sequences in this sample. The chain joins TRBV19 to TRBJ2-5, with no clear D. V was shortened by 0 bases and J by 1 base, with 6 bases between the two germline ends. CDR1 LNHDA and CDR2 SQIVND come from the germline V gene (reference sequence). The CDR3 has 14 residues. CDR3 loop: CASSIDVGQETQYF. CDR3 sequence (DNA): TGTGCCAGTAGTATAGACGTCGGCCAAGAGACCCAGTACTTC. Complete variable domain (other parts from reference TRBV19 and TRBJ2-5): DGGITQSPKYLFRKEGQNVTLSCEQNLNHDAMYWYRQDPGQGLRLIYYSQIVNDFQKGDIAEGYSVSREKKESFPLTVTSAQKNPTAFYLCASSIDVGQETQYFGPGTRLLVL.

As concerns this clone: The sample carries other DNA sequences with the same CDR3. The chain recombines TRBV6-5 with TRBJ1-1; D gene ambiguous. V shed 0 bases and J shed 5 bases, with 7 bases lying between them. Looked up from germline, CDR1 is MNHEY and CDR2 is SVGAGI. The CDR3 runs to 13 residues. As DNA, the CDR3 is TGTGCCAGCAGTTACTCAGGGTGGACTGAAGCTTTCTTT. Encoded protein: CASSYSGWTEAFF.

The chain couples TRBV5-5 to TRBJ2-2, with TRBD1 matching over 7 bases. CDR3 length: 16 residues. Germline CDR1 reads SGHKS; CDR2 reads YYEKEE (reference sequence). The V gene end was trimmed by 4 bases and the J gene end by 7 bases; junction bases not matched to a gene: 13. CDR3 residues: CASSGRLTGAGGELFF. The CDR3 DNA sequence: TGTGCCAGCAGCGGGCGATTAACAGGGGCAGGCGGGGAGCTGTTTTTT.

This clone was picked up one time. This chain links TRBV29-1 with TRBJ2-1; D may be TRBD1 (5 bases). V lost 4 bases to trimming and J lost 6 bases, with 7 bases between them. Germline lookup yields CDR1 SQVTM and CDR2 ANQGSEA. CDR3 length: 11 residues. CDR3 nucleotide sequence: TGCAGCGTTGGACAGATCAATGAGCAGTTCTTC. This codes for CSVGQINEQFF.

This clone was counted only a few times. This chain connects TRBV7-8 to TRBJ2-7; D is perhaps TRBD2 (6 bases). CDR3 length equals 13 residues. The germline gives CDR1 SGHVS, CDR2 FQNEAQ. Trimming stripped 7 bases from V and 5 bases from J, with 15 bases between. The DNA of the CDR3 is TGTGCCAGCATCCGGGACTTGTCTCACGAGCAGTACTTC. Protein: CASIRDLSHEQYF.

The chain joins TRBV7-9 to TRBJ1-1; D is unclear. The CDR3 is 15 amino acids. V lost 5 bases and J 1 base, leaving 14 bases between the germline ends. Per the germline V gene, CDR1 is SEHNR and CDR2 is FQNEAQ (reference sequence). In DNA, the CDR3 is TGTGCCAGCAGCCCGAATATCAGGACGAACACTGAAGCTTTCTTT. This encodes CASSPNIRTNTEAFF.

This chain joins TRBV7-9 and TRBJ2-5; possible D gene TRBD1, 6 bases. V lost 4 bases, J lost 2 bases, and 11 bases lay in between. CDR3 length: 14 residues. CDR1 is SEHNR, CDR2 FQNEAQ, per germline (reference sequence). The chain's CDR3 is CASSYGTRQETQYF. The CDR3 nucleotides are TGTGCCAGCAGCTACGGGACAAGGCAAGAGACCCAGTACTTC.

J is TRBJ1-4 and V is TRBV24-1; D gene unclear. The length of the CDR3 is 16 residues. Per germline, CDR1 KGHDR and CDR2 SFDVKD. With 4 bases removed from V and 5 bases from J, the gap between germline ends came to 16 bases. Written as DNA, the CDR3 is TGTGCCACCAGTGAGCCTCGGGAAGGAGGGAATGAAAAACTGTTTTTT. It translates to CATSEPREGGNEKLFF.